This TCR beta chain emerged from a study of blood T cell repertoires in COVID-19. The overall study: Sites in the United States, Italy and Spain provided acute and convalescent COVID-19 samples.

TCRdb keeps only in-frame clones here, not all; method: immunoSEQ multiplex PCR. The sample lists about 200,000 clones; 65% to 85% were seen once. CDR3 length: 12 residues. V lost 6 bases and J 5 bases, leaving 11 bases between the germline ends. Germline V gene lookup returns CDR1 SGHNT and CDR2 YYREEE (reference sequence). This TCR derives from a woman older than 75 with acute or convalescent COVID-19. Sequenced: peripheral blood. V usage is TRBV5-4 and J usage is TRBJ1-1; TRBD1 might be the D (5 bases). CDR3 sequence: CASKGKGTEAFF. Here the CDR3 DNA reads TGTGCCAGCAAGGGGAAAGGGACTGAAGCTTTCTTT.